Sequencing of this TCR beta chain was carried out in a study of blood T cell repertoires in COVID-19. The length of the CDR3 is 15 residues. The ends lost 3 bases at V and 7 bases at J; junction bases unmatched: 6. Germline CDR1 is SGHNT and CDR2 is YENEEA. Sequenced by immunoSEQ multiplex PCR; TCRdb stores in-frame clones only, minus some. This sample yields roughly 500,000 clones, of which around nine tenths are seen a single time; approximately 1.8% belongs to the top ten. The sequencing input was PBMCs or T cells enriched from blood (not recorded which). V and J are TRBV11-3 and TRBJ1-1; the match to TRBD1 covers 12 bases. The source of this sequence is a woman aged 40 to 50 who had recovered from COVID-19. This CDR3 is CASSFAGDRGHEAFF. The CDR3 DNA is TGTGCCAGCAGCTTCGCGGGGGACAGGGGGCATGAAGCTTTCTTT.